This entry describes one T cell receptor (beta chain). What it recognizes is unknown. The immunoSEQ assay was version 4, run in survey mode. The method was immunoSEQ multiplex PCR; TCRdb's version includes in-frame clones alone and lacks a portion of them. Of around 40,000 clones in the sample, 88% were seen once. The record originates from a study of persistence of HIV-infected CD4 T cells. Study-level findings and limits: Compared with CD3/CD28-stimulated cells, CMV- and Gag-responding cells showed lower TCRbeta richness.

Trimming removed 4 bases from V and 0 bases from J, with 15 bases in between. Germline assignment: CDR1 SEHNR and CDR2 FQNEAQ (reference sequence). CDR3 size: 16 residues. Anti-CD3/anti-CD28 beads served as a nonspecific positive control stimulus. CD4+ T cells upregulating both CD40 ligand and CD69 were sorted as responding cells. V usage is TRBV7-9 and J usage is TRBJ1-1; maybe TRBD1 (5 bases). The sequence was collected from an adult woman with HIV who was CMV-seropositive. This specimen was CD4+ T cells sorted from PBMCs after 18-hour stimulation, taken from a patient who received antiretroviral therapy. The CDR3 sequence: CASSSPGAGLNTEAFF. DNA for the CDR3: TGTGCCAGCAGCTCCCCTGGGGCAGGTTTGAACACTGAAGCTTTCTTT.